The present T cell receptor beta chain was sequenced within a study of cytomegalovirus exposure and HLA in healthy donors. Overall study: Earlier results showed roughly 110 million unique TCR beta sequences derived from roughly 190 million T cells. Findings of the study overall: Presence/absence analyses rested on an assumption that sequencing depth was roughly uniform across donors.

60 Vbeta and 13 Jbeta primers were used in PCR. Repertoires were generated with immunoSEQ multiplex PCR, while TCRdb's copy carries only in-frame clones and drops some. The sample yields 60,000 or so clones, roughly 80% seen once. With regard to this clone: Its target is not known.

Germline CDR1 reads SNHLY; CDR2 reads FYNNEI. This CDR3 has 13 residues. V was pared by 1 base and J by 7 bases, with 8 bases between. The clonotype was recovered from a woman aged 40 to 50 in good health and CMV-seropositive. V usage is TRBV2 and J usage is TRBJ1-5, with D possibly TRBD1 on 5 matching bases. Sequences were obtained from PBMCs. The CDR3 nucleotides are TGTGCCAGCAGTGAAGAGGGGTACCAGCCCCAGCATTTT. Encoded protein: CASSEEGYQPQHF.